These T cell receptor beta chains were read from a single sample in a study of metastatic and nonmetastatic thyroid tumors. TCRdb re-processed the PCR reads through MiXCR. The sample holds approximately 90,000 clones, 7.5% to 9% seen once. Input material: blood. These receptors originate from a female donor with papillary thyroid cancer or a benign thyroid nodule (not recorded which). Some clones in this sample may be carry-over from other donors' samples. Both conserved end residues are part of each CDR3. The D gene is left open where the match is weak. Clone sizes are given selectively: once, few, many, or a class where the clone is expanded.

d_call,v_call,clone_size,cdr3_length,j_call,cdr3_nt,cdr3_aa
-,TRBV27,many,14,TRBJ1-4,TGTGCCAGCAGCCTGAGGAGGACTAATGAAAAACTGTTTTTT,CASSLRRTNEKLFF
-,TRBV20-1,many,12,TRBJ1-2,-,CSARVGAGTIAF
-,TRBV27,many,14,TRBJ1-4,TGTGCCAGCAGGAACCGAGCAACTAATGAAAAACTGTTTTTT,CASRNRATNEKLFF
-,TRBV10-1,many,13,TRBJ1-2,TGCGCCAGCAGCCAGGACGGCAACTATGGCTACACCTTC,CASSQDGNYGYTF
TRBD1,TRBV28,many,16,TRBJ1-4,TGTGCCAGCAGTTTAGTTCCTGACAGGGGGCCAGAAAAACTGTTTTTT,CASSLVPDRGPEKLFF
TRBD1,TRBV12-3/TRBV12-4,many,17,TRBJ1-5,TGTGCCAGCAGTGAGGACAGGCCGGTTGGTGGCAATCAGCCCCAGCATTTT,CASSEDRPVGGNQPQHF
-,TRBV28,-,14,TRBJ2-7,TGTGCCAGCCGAGGGACCGAATTCTCCTACGAGCAGTACTTC,CASRGTEFSYEQYF
-,TRBV6-1,-,14,TRBJ1-5,TGTGCCAGCAGTGAAATCGGTTCGGACCAGCCCCAGCATTTT,CASSEIGSDQPQHF
TRBD1,TRBV12-3/TRBV12-4,few,15,TRBJ1-6,TGTGCCAGCAGTCTAAACAGGGGAGGGAACTCACCCCTCCACTTT,CASSLNRGGNSPLHF
TRBD1,TRBV9,-,15,TRBJ2-7,TGTGCCAGCAGCCCCCTCGCAGGGGGCGGCTACGAGCAGTACTTC,CASSPLAGGGYEQYF
-,TRBV5-6,many,16,TRBJ2-7,TGTGCCAGCAGCTTGCCTGGGCAGGGGGGCTCCTACGAGCAGTACTTC,CASSLPGQGGSYEQYF
TRBD1,TRBV12-3/TRBV12-4,many,14,TRBJ2-4,TGTGCCAGCAGTTTAGCAGGGGGCAGAAACATTCAGTACTTC,CASSLAGGRNIQYF
-,TRBV19,-,15,TRBJ2-5,TGTGCCAGTAGTACCCCCGGGACCCCTAAAGAGACCCAGTACTTC,CASSTPGTPKETQYF
TRBD1,TRBV2,many,15,TRBJ1-1,TGTGCCGGAACCGCAACAGGGGCGAGGGGCACTGAAGCTTTCTTT,CAGTATGARGTEAFF
-,TRBV4-1,many,14,TRBJ2-7,TGCGCCAGCAGCCAATTGGACGAGGCCTACGAGCAGTACTTC,CASSQLDEAYEQYF